The sample holds a few counts of the clone carrying this T cell receptor beta chain. This sample is part of a study of T cells after yellow fever vaccination. TCRdb redid the calling of the 5' RACE reads with MiXCR, one entry per CDR3 protein. The sample consists of about 550,000 distinct CDR3 sequences, approximately 21% of them appearing once. Germline CDR1 is MNHEY and CDR2 is SMNVEV (reference sequence). There are 16 residues in the CDR3. The ends lost 5 bases at V and 3 bases at J; junction bases unmatched: 7. The rearrangement joins TRBV27 to TRBJ2-2; 9 bases map to TRBD1. This sample comprised PBMCs, obtained 15 days after the yellow fever booster vaccination. This TCR came from a young man who received the YFV17D yellow fever vaccine. The CDR3, as DNA: TGTGCCAGCAGTACAGGGGGCCAGATGTACACCGGGGAGCTGTTTTTT. Translated: CASSTGGQMYTGELFF.